The 24 T cell receptor beta chains below all came from one sample that was sequenced in a study of shared clonotypes between healthy human individuals. Clones were read by immunoSEQ multiplex PCR, and TCRdb kept only the in-frame ones, dropping some. There are around 600,000 clones in the sample; 85% to 95% occur only once, and approximately 0.11% lies in the top ten. CD45RO negativity and positive selection for CCR7 defined naive CD8 cells, a population that excluded terminally differentiated effector memory CD45RA+ cells. The specimen sequenced was naive CD8+ T cells sorted from blood. All receptors derive from a woman between 25 and 40 years old in good health.

The gene calls are TRBV5-4 and TRBJ2-3; TRBD2 aligns across 7 bases. The V gene end was trimmed by 7 bases and the J gene end by 0 bases; junction bases not matched to a gene: 14. The CDR3 covers 17 residues. Per germline, CDR1 SGHNT and CDR2 YYREEE (reference sequence). CDR3 in DNA: TGTGCCAGCGGCAGAAAAGCGGGGCAATCTAGCACAGATACGCAGTATTTT. It codes for CASGRKAGQSSTDTQYF.

The chain combines TRBV5-4 with TRBJ1-2; a possible D gene is TRBD1 (5 bases). Per the germline V gene, CDR1 is SGHNT and CDR2 is YYREEE (reference sequence). The CDR3 is made up of 12 amino acids. V lost 7 bases, J lost 3 bases, and 10 bases lay in between. In DNA form, the CDR3 reads TGTGCCAGCGGGGGGACGGACTATGGCTACACCTTC. Protein sequence: CASGGTDYGYTF.

The rearrangement links TRBV7-6 to TRBJ2-7; either TRBD1 or TRBD2 may fit D (6 bases each). The CDR3 consists of 13 residues. Per the germline V gene, CDR1 is SGHVS and CDR2 is FNYEAQ. V was pared by 5 bases and J by 6 bases, with 14 bases between. CDR3: CASSPRLGGEQYF. In DNA form, the CDR3 reads TGTGCCAGCAGCCCCCGACTAGGGGGCGAGCAGTACTTC.

The chain couples TRBV28 to TRBJ2-1; no clear D gene. The length of the CDR3 is 13 residues. In germline, CDR1 is MDHEN, CDR2 SYDVKM. The V gene lost 8 bases and the J gene lost 7 bases, with 15 bases spanning the gap. This chain's CDR3 is CASQLGSRNEQFF. Here the CDR3 DNA reads TGTGCCAGCCAACTTGGCTCTAGGAATGAGCAGTTCTTC.

The V and J genes are TRBV27 and TRBJ2-1, with TRBD1 identical over 9 bases. With 5 bases clipped from V and 2 bases from J, the junction kept 4 bases outside the gene matches. The length of the CDR3 is 15 residues. Germline CDR1 reads MNHEY; CDR2 reads SMNVEV (reference sequence). The CDR3 coding sequence is TGTGCCAGCAGTGAGGACAGGGGCACCTACAATGAGCAGTTCTTC. It is translated as CASSEDRGTYNEQFF.

The rearrangement links TRBV27 to TRBJ2-7, with D possibly being TRBD1 (5 bases). Deletions cut 5 bases from V and 1 base from J, with 12 bases between. Germline V gene data show CDR1 as MNHEY and CDR2 as SMNVEV (reference sequence). There are 14 residues in the CDR3. This CDR3 is CASSPKQVSYEQYF. The CDR3 nucleotides are TGTGCCAGCAGTCCAAAACAGGTGTCCTACGAGCAGTACTTC.

The CDR3 is CASSIDRGLSNQPQHF. The CDR3 DNA reads as TGTGCCAGTAGTATCGACAGGGGACTTAGCAATCAGCCCCAGCATTTT. The chain links TRBV19 to TRBJ1-5; 8 bases match TRBD1. The V gene's germline CDR1 is LNHDA and CDR2 SQIVND (reference sequence). The V segment lost 3 bases and the J segment 0 bases; nucleotides outside the gene matches: 4. There are 16 residues in the CDR3.

The chain couples TRBV5-6 to TRBJ2-7; 7 positions agree with TRBD1. With 5 bases clipped from V and 3 bases from J, the junction kept 2 bases outside the gene matches. This CDR3 comprises 12 residues. Germline CDR1 SGHDT, CDR2 YYEEEE. DNA for the CDR3: TGTGCCAGCAGTTCAGGGGGCTACGAGCAGTACTTC. This translates into CASSSGGYEQYF.

CDR3 DNA sequence: TGTGCCAGCAGCCAGGAAACTAGCGGGCCTTTAACCGGGGAGCTGTTTTTT. Residues: CASSQETSGPLTGELFF. The J gene is TRBJ2-2, the V gene TRBV4-2, with TRBD2 identical over 9 bases. Per the germline V gene, CDR1 is LGHNA and CDR2 is YNFKEQ. The CDR3 extends over 17 amino acids. Trimming at V came to 3 bases and at J to 5 bases, leaving 10 bases not matched to a gene.

V and J are TRBV7-9 and TRBJ2-7, with TRBD2 matching over 8 bases. This CDR3 comprises 14 residues. Trimming cost V 0 bases and J 4 bases; bases outside gene matches: 2. The V gene's germline CDR1 is SEHNR and CDR2 FQNEAQ (reference sequence). Written as DNA, the CDR3 is TGTGCCAGCAGCTTAGCTCGGGAGGGATACGAGCAGTACTTC. Its translation: CASSLAREGYEQYF.

V is TRBV9 and J is TRBJ1-1; D call uncertain. Germline CDR1 is SGDLS and CDR2 is YYNGEE. The CDR3 loop spans 14 amino acids. Between the trimmed V and J ends, which lost 4 bases and 2 bases, there was a span of 12 bases. The CDR3 DNA reads as TGTGCCAGCAGCAGACCCACGGGCAACACTGAAGCTTTCTTT. Its translation is CASSRPTGNTEAFF. Drawing the rest from reference TRBV9 and TRBJ1-1, the complete variable domain is DSGVTQTPKHLITATGQRVTLRCSPRSGDLSVYWYQQSLDQGLQFLIQYYNGEERAKGNILERFSAQQFPDLHSELNLSSLELGDSALYFCASSRPTGNTEAFFGQGTRLTVV.

On this clone: The junction shows a germline mismatch at one end, possibly a read error. The chain is built from TRBV27 and TRBJ1-5, with D possibly being TRBD1 (5 bases). Germline loops: CDR1 MNHEY, CDR2 SMNVEV (reference sequence). The CDR3 sequence is 14 residues long. The CDR3, as DNA: TGTGCCAGCAGTTTATCGCGGGGCGGGGGAGAACCTTATTTT. It is translated as CASSLSRGGGEPYF.

This chain joins TRBV6-5 and TRBJ2-5; D may be TRBD1 or TRBD2 (5 bases each). V was clipped by 6 bases and J by 5 bases, with 13 bases between them. CDR3 length: 13 residues. The germline CDR1 and CDR2 sequences are MNHEY and SVGAGI. Here the CDR3 DNA reads TGTGCCAGCAGGCTGGGCGAGGGGGAGACCCAGTACTTC. Encoded protein: CASRLGEGETQYF.

The chain carries TRBV5-1 and TRBJ1-2; D gene ambiguous. In germline, CDR1 is SGHRS, CDR2 YFSETQ. This CDR3 has 13 amino acids. V lost 0 bases and J 7 bases, leaving 10 bases between the germline ends. CDR3 loop: CASSLAGTVGYTF. In DNA form, the CDR3 reads TGCGCCAGCAGCTTGGCGGGTACTGTTGGCTACACCTTC.

The chain combines TRBV28 with TRBJ2-7; tentative D call: TRBD2 (6 bases). V dropped 3 bases and J dropped 6 bases, with 15 bases sitting between them. Germline V gives CDR1 MDHEN, CDR2 SYDVKM. CDR3 size: 14 residues. This CDR3 reads CASSFAGRPLEQYF. The CDR3 nucleotides read TGTGCCAGCAGTTTCGCGGGACGGCCCCTCGAGCAGTACTTC.

As concerns this clone: This sample also contains other DNA sequences that code for the same CDR3. The chain carries TRBV11-2 and TRBJ2-7; D unresolved. Trimming removed 6 bases from V and 0 bases from J, with 12 bases in between. The length of the CDR3 is 14 residues. Germline values: CDR1 SGHAT, CDR2 FQNNGV. In DNA, the CDR3 is TGTGCCAGCAGTTATGGTACAGCCTCCTACGAGCAGTACTTC. This sequence encodes CASSYGTASYEQYF.

This clone was seen just once. The V and J genes are TRBV30 and TRBJ2-5, with D perhaps being TRBD1 or TRBD2 (6 bases each). There are 16 residues in the CDR3. The V end lost 3 bases, the J end lost 5 bases, and 22 bases lay between the germline ends. Per germline, CDR1 GTSNPN and CDR2 SVGIG (reference sequence). CDR3 in amino acids: CAWRGGGGGPRETQYF. For the CDR3, the DNA is TGTGCCTGGAGAGGCGGTGGAGGGGGACCGCGGGAGACCCAGTACTTC.

The rearrangement joins TRBV11-2 to TRBJ2-1, with D perhaps TRBD2 (5 bases). The CDR3 loop spans 16 amino acids. Germline V gene sequence: CDR1 SGHAT, CDR2 FQNNGV. Trimming removed 4 bases from V and 2 bases from J, with 15 bases in between. The CDR3 reads CASSSNWRAPYNEQFF. The CDR3 region has the DNA TGTGCCAGCAGCTCCAATTGGCGGGCACCCTACAATGAGCAGTTCTTC.

This chain joins TRBV5-4 and TRBJ2-1; D is unclear. Germline lookup yields CDR1 SGHNT and CDR2 YYREEE (reference sequence). The ends were cut back, 7 bases at V and 0 bases at J, with 11 bases in the middle. CDR3 size: 14 residues. The CDR3 sequence is CASHDVSSYNEQFF. Written as DNA, the CDR3 is TGTGCCAGCCACGACGTGAGCTCCTACAATGAGCAGTTCTTC.

CDR3: CASSHRPGQGEGGTEAFF. The CDR3 DNA follows: TGCGCCAGCAGCCATCGCCCGGGACAGGGGGAGGGTGGCACTGAAGCTTTCTTT. The V call is TRBV4-1, the J call TRBJ1-1, with 11 bases matching TRBD1. Germline CDR1 is MGHRA and CDR2 is YSYEKL. The CDR3 spans 18 residues. V was clipped by 3 bases and J by 4 bases; unmatched bases: 13.

The chain uses TRBV2 and TRBJ1-1, with D unclear. This CDR3 is built from 15 residues. Trimming left V 4 bases short and J 0 bases short, with 12 bases between. The germline V gene encodes CDR1 SNHLY and CDR2 FYNNEI. CDR3 coding DNA: TGTGCCAGCAGTGTTTTACACCCCTTGAACACTGAAGCTTTCTTT. It encodes CASSVLHPLNTEAFF.

This sequence joins TRBV15 and TRBJ2-7; tentatively, D is TRBD2 (5 bases). V was clipped by 4 bases and J by 0 bases, with 10 bases between them. The V gene's germline CDR1 is LNHNV and CDR2 YYDKDF (reference sequence). The CDR3 loop spans 14 amino acids. The CDR3 coding sequence is TGTGCCACCAGCACGGACTGGAGCTCCTACGAGCAGTACTTC. It translates to CATSTDWSSYEQYF.

In the case of this clone: Distinct nucleotide sequences in the sample also encode this CDR3. The chain joins TRBV27 to TRBJ2-7; the D is unclear. The CDR3 is 14 residues long. Trimming stripped 0 bases from V and 2 bases from J, with 8 bases between. Germline V gene data show CDR1 as MNHEY and CDR2 as SMNVEV (reference sequence). In nucleotides, the CDR3 is TGTGCCAGCAGTTTATCGACCGGTACCTACGAGCAGTACTTC. Residues: CASSLSTGTYEQYF.

The chain carries TRBV5-1 and TRBJ1-1, with unresolved D. The V gene's germline CDR1 is SGHRS and CDR2 YFSETQ. The CDR3 totals 13 residues. V dropped 0 bases and J dropped 7 bases, with 10 bases sitting between them. The CDR3 bases are TGCGCCAGCAGCTTGGCCTTGTCTTATGAAGCTTTCTTT. This gives the protein CASSLALSYEAFF.